A selection of T cell receptor beta chains follows, all from one sample in a study of blood T cells in healthy people across ages. MiXCR was run by TCRdb on the 5' RACE reads, yielding one entry per CDR3 protein. The sample has hundreds of thousands of distinct CDR3 sequences, 45% to 50% seen once. What was sequenced was blood. These receptors were collected from a woman in her fifties or sixties in good health. The CDR3 runs from the conserved cysteine through the conserved F or W. The order of the fields is clone size, CDR3 length, V gene, J gene, D gene, CDR3 protein, CDR3 DNA. A D gene is named only where the DNA matches it firmly. Clone size appears in some rows only: once, few, many, or a class for an expanded clone.

NA	14	TRBV6-6	TRBJ1-2	TRBD1	CASSRTGENYGYTF	TGTGCCAGCAGCCGGACAGGGGAAAACTATGGCTACACCTTC
NA	18	TRBV6-1	TRBJ2-1	TRBD2	CASSQGTYPGLAGDEQFF	TGTGCCAGCAGTCAGGGAACATATCCGGGACTAGCGGGAGATGAGCAGTTCTTC
once	17	TRBV4-1	TRBJ2-1	TRBD2	CASGHINMGLAADEQFF	TGCGCCAGCGGCCACATAAATATGGGACTAGCGGCCGATGAGCAGTTCTTC
NA	13	TRBV6-2/TRBV6-3	TRBJ2-1	TRBD2	CASSQGTSGLQFF	TGTGCCAGCAGCCAGGGGACTAGCGGTTTACAGTTCTTC
NA	16	TRBV11-2	TRBJ2-5	TRBD1	CASSQEGTGGLKTQYF	TGTGCCAGCAGCCAAGAAGGGACAGGGGGCTTGAAGACCCAGTACTTC
few	12	TRBV7-9	TRBJ2-7	NA	CASSLDAAEQYF	TGTGCCAGCAGCTTAGATGCGGCCGAGCAGTACTTC
few	12	TRBV20-1	TRBJ2-6	NA	CSAKRVANVLTF	TGCAGTGCTAAACGCGTGGCCAACGTCCTGACTTTC
NA	16	TRBV4-2	TRBJ2-5	TRBD2	CASSQGDAGGVETQYF	TGTGCCAGCAGCCAAGGAGATGCGGGAGGTGTAGAGACCCAGTACTTC
once	15	TRBV5-1	TRBJ1-1	TRBD1	CASSGRTGGETEAFF	TGCGCCAGCAGCGGAAGGACAGGGGGCGAAACTGAAGCTTTCTTT
once	14	TRBV27	TRBJ2-7	NA	CASSFVRAAYEQYF	TGTGCCAGCAGTTTCGTCCGGGCCGCCTACGAGCAGTACTTC
few	12	TRBV29-1	TRBJ2-3	NA	CSVEDSPAVQYF	TGCAGCGTTGAAGATTCCCCCGCAGTGCAGTATTTT
NA	18	TRBV5-1	TRBJ2-6	TRBD1	CASSLADRGLFGANVLTF	TGCGCCAGCAGCTTGGCGGACAGGGGTTTATTTGGGGCCAACGTCCTGACTTTC
few	16	TRBV20-1	TRBJ2-1	NA	CSARDSMRQAHNEQFF	TGCAGTGCTAGAGATTCTATGAGACAGGCACACAATGAGCAGTTCTTC
NA	15	TRBV4-1	TRBJ2-7	TRBD2	CASSQTSGGPYEQYF	TGCGCCAGCAGCCAGACTAGCGGGGGCCCCTACGAGCAGTACTTC
NA	12	TRBV25-1	TRBJ2-7	NA	CASTGWAIEQYF	TGTGCCAGCACAGGTTGGGCTATCGAGCAGTACTTC
few	15	TRBV7-2	TRBJ1-1	NA	CASSLYSSVNTEAFF	TGTGCCAGCAGCTTGTATTCTTCTGTGAACACTGAAGCTTTCTTT
NA	12	TRBV29-1	TRBJ1-1	NA	CSVVPWGTEAFF	TGCAGCGTCGTACCATGGGGGACTGAAGCTTTCTTT
NA	15	TRBV20-1	TRBJ2-3	TRBD2	CSARTAGGPGDTQYF	TGCAGTGCTAGGACGGCGGGAGGGCCGGGAGATACGCAGTATTTT
NA	15	TRBV10-3	TRBJ2-7	NA	CAISRLSMGPNEQYF	TGTGCCATCAGCCGACTTAGTATGGGCCCCAATGAGCAGTACTTC
few	19	TRBV9	TRBJ2-6	TRBD2	CASSAESGLADAGANVLTF	TGTGCCAGCAGCGCAGAAAGCGGACTAGCGGACGCCGGGGCCAACGTCCTGACTTTC
once	15	TRBV7-2	TRBJ2-7	TRBD1	CASSTGTGASYEQYF	TGTGCCAGCAGCACAGGGACAGGGGCTAGCTACGAGCAGTACTTC
NA	15	TRBV5-1	TRBJ1-6	NA	CASSLATSYNSPLHF	TGCGCCAGCAGCTTGGCGACATCTTATAATTCACCCCTCCACTTT
NA	14	TRBV27	TRBJ2-1	TRBD2	CASSPEREGNEQFF	TGTGCCAGCAGTCCCGAGCGGGAGGGGAATGAGCAGTTCTTC
NA	14	TRBV7-6	TRBJ1-6	TRBD1	CASSRDRSGSPLHF	TGTGCCAGCAGCCGGGACAGGAGCGGTTCACCCCTCCACTTT
NA	15	TRBV12-3/TRBV12-4	TRBJ2-2	NA	CASSLVGGNTGELFF	TGTGCCAGCAGTTTAGTTGGCGGCAACACCGGGGAGCTGTTTTTT
once	16	TRBV7-8	TRBJ2-7	TRBD2	CASSARLAGGPYEQYF	TGTGCCAGCAGCGCCCGACTAGCGGGAGGGCCCTACGAGCAGTACTTC
few	15	TRBV6-1	TRBJ1-5	NA	CATSKTGKSNQPQHF	TGTGCCACCTCCAAGACAGGTAAAAGCAATCAGCCCCAGCATTTT
few	13	TRBV29-1	TRBJ1-2	NA	CSGGGGGAYGYTF	TGCAGCGGCGGTGGAGGAGGGGCATATGGCTACACCTTC
NA	14	TRBV24-1	TRBJ2-7	NA	CATSDPKSSYEQYF	TGTGCCACCAGTGATCCCAAGAGCTCCTACGAGCAGTACTTC
NA	16	TRBV25-1	TRBJ2-7	NA	CASSGDRFRARYEQYF	TGTGCCAGCAGTGGCGACAGGTTTCGCGCCCGCTACGAGCAGTACTTC
NA	15	TRBV4-2	TRBJ2-5	NA	CASSQGRDPINEQYF	TGTGCCAGCAGCCAAGGCCGGGACCCCATCAATGAGCAGTACTTC
many	13	TRBV27	TRBJ2-4	NA	CASSLSPKNIQYF	TGTGCCAGCAGTTTATCGCCTAAAAACATTCAGTACTTC
NA	16	TRBV4-2	TRBJ1-2	NA	CASSQEIRGSDCGYTF	TGTGCCAGCAGCCAAGAGATCCGGGGGTCGGACTGTGGCTACACCTTC